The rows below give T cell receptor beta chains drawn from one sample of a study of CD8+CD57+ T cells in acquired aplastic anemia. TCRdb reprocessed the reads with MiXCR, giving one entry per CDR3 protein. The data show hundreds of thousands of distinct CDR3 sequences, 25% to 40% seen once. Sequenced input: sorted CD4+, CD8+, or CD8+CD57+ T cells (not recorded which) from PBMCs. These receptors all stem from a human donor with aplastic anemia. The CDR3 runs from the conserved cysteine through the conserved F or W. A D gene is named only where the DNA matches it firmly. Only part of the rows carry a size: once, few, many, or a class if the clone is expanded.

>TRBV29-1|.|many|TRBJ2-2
TGCAGCGTCGACAGTGATAACACCGGGGAGCTGTTTTTT
CSVDSDNTGELFF
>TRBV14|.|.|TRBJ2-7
TGTGCCAGCAGCCAAGAAGGAACAGGATATTACCATTACGAGCAGTACTTC
CASSQEGTGYYHYEQYF
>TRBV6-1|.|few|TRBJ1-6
TGTGCCAGCGGAAAAGCGCTAGGGACGACTAATTCACCCCTCCACTTT
CASGKALGTTNSPLHF
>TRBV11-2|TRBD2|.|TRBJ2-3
TGTGCCAGCAGCTTAGTCCGCGGGGGGGCGGGAGATACGCAGTATTTT
CASSLVRGGAGDTQYF
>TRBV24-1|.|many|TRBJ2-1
TGTGCCACCAGTGATTATACCAGGGGTAGTGCCTACAATGAGCAGTTCTTC
CATSDYTRGSAYNEQFF
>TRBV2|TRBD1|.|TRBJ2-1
TGTGCCAGCTCACCGGGACAGAATACCTACAATGAGCAGTTCTTC
CASSPGQNTYNEQFF
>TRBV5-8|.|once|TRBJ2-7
TGTGCCAGCAGCCCGGACCTCAGCTCCCACGAGCAGTACTTC
CASSPDLSSHEQYF
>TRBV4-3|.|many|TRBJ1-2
TGCGCCAGCAGCCAAGATGGGACACCTAATTCTGGCTACACCTTC
CASSQDGTPNSGYTF
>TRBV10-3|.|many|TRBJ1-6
TGTGCCATTACGGATGCGGCTAATTCACCCCTCCACTTT
CAITDAANSPLHF
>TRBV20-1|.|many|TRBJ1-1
TGCAGTGCTACGCCAGGGGTAATGAACACTGAAGCTTTCTTT
CSATPGVMNTEAFF
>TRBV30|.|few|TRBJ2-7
TGTGCCTGGAGTGTTGGTCCCTACGAGCAGTACTTC
CAWSVGPYEQYF
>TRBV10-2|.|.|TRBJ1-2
TGCGCCAGCAGTGATCCTCAAGGGCCAGGGGACTATGGCTACACCTTC
CASSDPQGPGDYGYTF
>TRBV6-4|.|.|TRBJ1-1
TGTGCCAGCAGCCTCAAGCGTGGGACTGAAGCTTTCTTT
CASSLKRGTEAFF
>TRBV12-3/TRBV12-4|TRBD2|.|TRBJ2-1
TGTGCCAGCAGTTCCGGACTAGCCAATGAGCAGTTCTTC
CASSSGLANEQFF
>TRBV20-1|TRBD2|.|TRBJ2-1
TGCAGTGCTAGAGGAGCGGGAGGGCCCAATGAGCAGTTCTTC
CSARGAGGPNEQFF
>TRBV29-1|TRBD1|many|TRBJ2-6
TGCAGCGTTGGGGGACAGGGGAACTCTGGGGCCAACGTCCTGACTTTC
CSVGGQGNSGANVLTF
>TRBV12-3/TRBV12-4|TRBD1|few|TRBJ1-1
TGTGCCAGCAGTACCCGGGACAGACTTGACACTGAAGCTTTCTTT
CASSTRDRLDTEAFF
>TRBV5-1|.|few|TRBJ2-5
TGCGCCAGCAGCTTGGAAGTAGGGGGGGAGACCCAGTACTTC
CASSLEVGGETQYF
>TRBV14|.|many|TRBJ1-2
TGTGCCAGCAGCCAAGTAAAATGGGGAGTTGGCTACACCTTC
CASSQVKWGVGYTF
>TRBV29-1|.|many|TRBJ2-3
TGCAGCGTTGCAGAGGACTTCACAGATACGCAGTATTTT
CSVAEDFTDTQYF
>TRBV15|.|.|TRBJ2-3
TGTGCCACCAGCGGACCCGGGATGGGGGATACGCAGTATTTT
CATSGPGMGDTQYF
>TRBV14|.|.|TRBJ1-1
TGTGCCAGCAGCCAAACAAAGAACACTGAAGCTTTCTTT
CASSQTKNTEAFF
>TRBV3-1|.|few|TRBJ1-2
TGTGCCAGCAGCCAAGATGTGGGTGGCTACACCTTC
CASSQDVGGYTF
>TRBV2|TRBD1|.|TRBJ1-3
TGTGCCAGCAGTGGGATGGGACAGGGGGCGCACGGAAACACCATATATTTT
CASSGMGQGAHGNTIYF
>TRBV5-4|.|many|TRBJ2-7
TGTGCCAGCAGTACTATTGCAGGTGATTACGAGCAGTACTTC
CASSTIAGDYEQYF
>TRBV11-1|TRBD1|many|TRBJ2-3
TGTGCCAGCAGCCCGGACAGGGGGAAGACAGATACGCAGTATTTT
CASSPDRGKTDTQYF
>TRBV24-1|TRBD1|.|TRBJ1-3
TGTGCCACCAGTGATCATACAGGGGCTGGAAACACCATATATTTT
CATSDHTGAGNTIYF
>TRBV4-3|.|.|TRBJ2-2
TGCGCCAGCAGCCAAGATTGGGGAACCGGGGAGCTGTTTTTT
CASSQDWGTGELFF
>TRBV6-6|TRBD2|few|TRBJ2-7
TGTGCCAGCAGTCCGATCCCTTTAGCGGGAGTGAACTACGAGCAGTACTTC
CASSPIPLAGVNYEQYF
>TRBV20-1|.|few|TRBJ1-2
TGCAGTGCTCACAGGGAATACTATGGCTACACCTTC
CSAHREYYGYTF
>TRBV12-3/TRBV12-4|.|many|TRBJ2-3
TGTGCCAGCAGACGGGAGTCGACGCAGTATTTT
CASRRESTQYF
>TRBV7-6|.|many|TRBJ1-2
TGTGCCAGCAGCCCGGCCGACGGATTGAGTGGCTACACCTTC
CASSPADGLSGYTF
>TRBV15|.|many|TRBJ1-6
TGTGCCACCACGCTGCAGTCCTATGATAATTCACCCCTCCACTTT
CATTLQSYDNSPLHF
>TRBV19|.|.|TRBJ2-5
TGTGCCAGCGGGACCACAGGAATAGGGGAGACCCAGTACTTC
CASGTTGIGETQYF
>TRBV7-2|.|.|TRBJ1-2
TGTGCCAGCAGCCAAGGTCCCGAGATTTCTGGCTACACCTTC
CASSQGPEISGYTF
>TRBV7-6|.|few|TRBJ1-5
TGTGCCAGCCGCTTAGGTGGGAAGCCCCAGCATTTT
CASRLGGKPQHF
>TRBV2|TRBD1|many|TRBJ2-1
TGTGCCAGCAGTGAAACAGGGGGCAATGAGCAGTTCTTC
CASSETGGNEQFF
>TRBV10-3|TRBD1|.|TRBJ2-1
TGTGCCAGCAGTTATACAGGGGGTAGCAATGAGCAGTTCTTC
CASSYTGGSNEQFF
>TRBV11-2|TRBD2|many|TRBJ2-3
TGTGCCAGCAGCGCCATTGTGTCGGGGGGGGTGGATACGCAGTATTTT
CASSAIVSGGVDTQYF
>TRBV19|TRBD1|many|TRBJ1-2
TGTGCCAGTAGCTTTGGCGTCAGGGGGAGTAGTGGCTATGGCTACACCTTC
CASSFGVRGSSGYGYTF
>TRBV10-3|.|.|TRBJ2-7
TGTGCCTCTCTAAAGGCGATTCCCTACGAGCAGTACTTC
CASLKAIPYEQYF
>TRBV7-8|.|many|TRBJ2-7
TGTGCCAGCAGCCAAATCCCCGGGACATCAACCTACGAGCAGTACTTC
CASSQIPGTSTYEQYF
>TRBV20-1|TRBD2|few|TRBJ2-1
TGCAGTGCTCCCCCTCAGCGGGAATGGGGTGAGCAGTTCTTC
CSAPPQREWGEQFF
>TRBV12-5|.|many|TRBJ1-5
TGTGCCAGCGGCAGGGATAGCAATCAGCCCCAGCATTTT
CASGRDSNQPQHF
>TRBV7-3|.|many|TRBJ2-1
TGTGCCAGCAGCTTAACTGGCGATGAGCAGTTCTTC
CASSLTGDEQFF
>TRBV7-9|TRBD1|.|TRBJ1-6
TGTGCCAGCAGCTCCGGACAGGGACCCCTCCACTTT
CASSSGQGPLHF
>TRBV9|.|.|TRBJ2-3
TGTGCCAGCAGCGTAGTAGGCGGAGCTAGCACAGATACGCAGTATTTT
CASSVVGGASTDTQYF
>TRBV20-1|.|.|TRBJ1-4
TGCAGTGCTAGAGCACAGGCTTGGGATGAAAAACTGTTTTTT
CSARAQAWDEKLFF
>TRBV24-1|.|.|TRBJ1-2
TGTGCCAGCAGTTTACAGGGACACACGATCTGGTATGGCTACACCTTC
CASSLQGHTIWYGYTF
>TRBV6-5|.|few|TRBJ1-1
TGTGCCAGCAGTTACACCACAGCGATCACTGAAGCTTTCTTT
CASSYTTAITEAFF
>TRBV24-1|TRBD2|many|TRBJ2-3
TGTGCCACCAGTGATCTAGCGGGTGCTAGCACAGATACGCAGTATTTT
CATSDLAGASTDTQYF
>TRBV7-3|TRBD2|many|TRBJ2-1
TGTGCCAGCAGCTCTAGCGGGGACAGTGAGCAGTTCTTC
CASSSSGDSEQFF
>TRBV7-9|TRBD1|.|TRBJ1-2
TGTGCCAGCAGCCCCGGGACAGGGGGCAATAATGGCTACACCTTC
CASSPGTGGNNGYTF
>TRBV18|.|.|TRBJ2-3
TGTGCCAGCTCACCACCAGGGGATACGCAGTATTTT
CASSPPGDTQYF
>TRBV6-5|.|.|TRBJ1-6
TGTGCCAGCAGTTGGACACAGGATTCACCCCTCCACTTT
CASSWTQDSPLHF
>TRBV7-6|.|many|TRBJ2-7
TGTGCCAGCAGCTTAGGTGGATTACAGTACTTC
CASSLGGLQYF
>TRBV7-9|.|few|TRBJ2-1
TGTGCCAGCAGCCCCCGGTTGGCTCCCGGGAATGAGCAGTTCTTC
CASSPRLAPGNEQFF
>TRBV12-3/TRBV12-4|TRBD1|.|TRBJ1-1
TGTGCCAGCAGTTCACAGGGGGCCCGGACTGAAGCTTTCTTT
CASSSQGARTEAFF